This passage covers 32 T cell receptor beta chains from one sample sequenced in a study of HIV-infected patients and healthy controls. No cell fractionation was done, so the repertoire covers all unsorted peripheral blood T cells. Alpha and beta constant-region primers primed reverse transcription of around 500 ng RNA. Separate chain-specific third strand synthesis with multiplexing indices produced the alpha and beta libraries. Via MiXCR, TCRdb re-called the 5' RACE reads, giving one row per CDR3 protein. The sample yields around 5,300 distinct CDR3 sequences, 20% to 25% seen once. This specimen was blood, taken before antiretroviral therapy. These TCRs come from an adult with HIV infection.

The chain recombines TRBV7-9 with TRBJ2-7; D unclear. CDR1 and CDR2 from the germline V gene are SEHNR and FQNEAQ (reference sequence). This CDR3 is 14 amino acids long. Trimming cost V 5 bases and J 4 bases, with 15 bases left between them. The CDR3 DNA reads TGTGCCAGCAGCCAGCCTGTCGGCTCATACGAGCAGTACTTC. Protein sequence: CASSQPVGSYEQYF.

This clonotype was detected ten times or more. The rearrangement links TRBV30 to TRBJ1-4; perhaps TRBD1 as D (5 bases). Germline CDR1 and CDR2: GTSNPN and SVGIG (reference sequence). This CDR3 is built from 14 residues. V was trimmed by 5 bases and J by 13 bases, leaving 23 bases between them. CDR3 bases: TGTGCCTGGTCACCGGGACCGCTATCGCAAAGACTGTTTTTT. Translated: CAWSPGPLSQRLFF.

In its sample, this clonotype ranks as medium-sized (0.01 to 0.1%). The J gene is TRBJ2-5, the V gene TRBV7-3, with D perhaps matching TRBD2 (6 bases). This CDR3 is built from 15 residues. CDR1 and CDR2 from the germline V gene are SGHTA and FQGTGA. The V gene lost 5 bases and the J gene lost 4 bases, with 17 bases spanning the gap. The CDR3 reads CASSPVGNGGETQYF. The CDR3 DNA reads as TGTGCCAGCAGCCCCGTTGGAAACGGGGGAGAGACCCAGTACTTC.

This clonotype counts as medium-sized (0.01 to 0.1%). This rearrangement joins TRBV2 to TRBJ1-1, with unresolved D. Trimming stripped 10 bases from V and 4 bases from J, with 16 bases between. The length of the CDR3 is 13 residues. Per the germline V gene, CDR1 is SNHLY and CDR2 is FYNNEI. The CDR3 reads CAISPSRGTEAFF. CDR3 in DNA: TGTGCCATCTCGCCGTCCCGAGGCACTGAAGCTTTCTTT.

The J gene is TRBJ1-1, the V gene TRBV15; D not resolved. V lost 3 bases, J lost 4 bases, and 12 bases lay in between. The CDR3 spans 14 residues. Germline CDR1 and CDR2: LNHNV and YYDKDF (reference sequence). CDR3 nucleotide sequence: TGTGCCACCAGCAGGAGGGCGGCCAGCACTGAAGCTTTCTTT. Its translation: CATSRRAASTEAFF.

V usage is TRBV19 and J usage is TRBJ2-3; 9 bases are a match to TRBD2. From germline, CDR1 is LNHDA and CDR2 SQIVND (reference sequence). CDR3 length equals 21 residues. V was clipped by 7 bases and J by 4 bases; unmatched bases: 27. The CDR3 region has the DNA TGTGCCAGTACCCCTGGGGACAGTGCGATAGTGGGACTAGCAGGCGCAGATACGCAGTATTTT. It codes for CASTPGDSAIVGLAGADTQYF.

Sample share makes this clonotype medium-sized. The gene calls are TRBV5-5 and TRBJ2-1; D call uncertain. Looked up from germline, CDR1 is SGHKS and CDR2 is YYEKEE (reference sequence). V was pared by 1 base and J by 3 bases, with 14 bases between. The CDR3 extends over 16 amino acids. The CDR3 loop reads CASSLTTGIGYNEQFF. The DNA for the CDR3 is TGTGCCAGCAGCTTGACGACGGGCATCGGCTACAATGAGCAGTTCTTC.

This clonotype occurred many times. This chain uses TRBV5-1 with TRBJ2-7; D remains unclear. Trimming left V 0 bases short and J 5 bases short, with 6 bases between. The CDR3 covers 12 residues. CDR1 and CDR2 from the germline V gene are SGHRS and YFSETQ. This chain's CDR3 is CASSLDSHEQYF. Written as DNA, the CDR3 is TGCGCCAGCAGCTTGGACAGCCACGAGCAGTACTTC.

Details on this clonotype: This may arise from a read error, as a much more abundant clone is one base away. The genes are TRBV25-1 and TRBJ1-2, with TRBD1 as a possible D gene (5 bases). The CDR3 has 12 residues. Germline V gene lookup returns CDR1 MGHDK and CDR2 SYGVNS. The CDR3 DNA is TGTGCCAGCCGGGACGGTAACTATGGCTACTCCTTC. Translated: CASRDGNYGYSF.

This clonotype was detected a few times. A much bigger clone sits one base away, suggesting this may be a read error. This chain connects TRBV19 to TRBJ2-2; D ambiguous. The CDR3 is made up of 13 amino acids. CDR1 and CDR2 (germline): LNHDA, SQIVND (reference sequence). The CDR3 DNA reads as TGTGCCAGTAGTCCGATGAGCACCTGGGAGCTGTTTTTT. As protein: CASSPMSTWELFF.

This clonotype is categorized as medium-sized. The chain uses TRBV6-6 and TRBJ1-6, with D possibly being TRBD1 (6 bases). V was clipped by 5 bases and J by 10 bases, with 9 bases between them. The CDR3 runs 12 residues. Germline V gene lookup returns CDR1 MNHNY and CDR2 SVGAGI (reference sequence). CDR3 DNA: TGTGCCAGCAGTCACAGGGAATCACCCCTCCACTTT. It codes for CASSHRESPLHF.

This clonotype was counted at least ten times. V is TRBV5-1 and J is TRBJ1-2; 9 positions agree with TRBD1. Losses at the gene ends were 0 bases for V and 0 bases for J; bases not matched to a gene: 9. CDR1 and CDR2 from the germline V gene are SGHRS and YFSETQ. This CDR3 comprises 18 residues. The CDR3 sequence: CASSLDPGTGWSNYGYTF. The CDR3 region has the DNA TGCGCCAGCAGCTTGGACCCCGGGACAGGGTGGTCTAACTATGGCTACACCTTC.

V and J are TRBV11-2 and TRBJ1-4; 11 bases fit TRBD1. This CDR3 is 16 amino acids long. Germline V CDR1 and CDR2: SGHAT, FQNNGV. V lost 6 bases, J lost 6 bases, and 9 bases stayed unmatched. CDR3 in DNA: TGTGCCAGCAGACGGACAGGGGGCGCCTTTGATGAAAAACTGTTTTTT. It is translated as CASRRTGGAFDEKLFF. Full variable domain (rest looked up from reference TRBV11-2 and TRBJ1-4): EAGVAQSPRYKIIEKRQSVAFWCNPISGHATLYWYQQILGQGPKLLIQFQNNGVVDDSQLPKDRFSAERLKGVDSTLKIQPAKLEDSAVYLCASRRTGGAFDEKLFFGSGTQLSVL.

There are many counts of this clonotype. This chain joins TRBV3-1 and TRBJ1-6, with 12 positions matching TRBD1. V gave up 4 bases and J gave up 6 bases; unmatched junction bases: 7. The CDR3 has 17 residues. The germline CDR1 and CDR2 sequences are LGHDT and YNNKEL (reference sequence). The CDR3 loop is CASSPTGQGAPNSPLHF. The CDR3 coding sequence is TGTGCCAGCAGCCCCACGGGACAGGGGGCCCCTAATTCACCCCTCCACTTT.

Many counts were recorded for this clonotype. The chain recombines TRBV6-2 or TRBV6-3 with TRBJ1-5; D call uncertain. The CDR3 contains 15 residues. Germline CDR1 MNHEY, CDR2 SVGEGT. Trimming left V 6 bases short and J 6 bases short, with 18 bases between. The CDR3 region has the DNA TGTGCCAGCAGCTCCGGGTTGGGAGTGGCTCAGCCCCAGCATTTT. Amino acid sequence: CASSSGLGVAQPQHF.

This clonotype is medium-sized (0.01 to 0.1%) in the sample. This chain links TRBV7-9 with TRBJ1-4; D remains unclear. The CDR3 length is 16 residues. V was shortened by 4 bases and J by 5 bases, with 17 bases between the two germline ends. CDR1 is SEHNR and CDR2 is FQNEAQ in the germline V gene (reference sequence). CDR3 amino acids: CASSYTRDGRNEKLFF. CDR3 coding DNA: TGTGCCAGCAGCTACACTAGGGATGGGAGAAATGAAAAACTGTTTTTT.

The chain links TRBV27 to TRBJ2-7, with TRBD2 matching 8 bases. V shed 3 bases and J 2 bases; nucleotides not matched to a gene: 3. Germline values: CDR1 MNHEY, CDR2 SMNVEV (reference sequence). The CDR3 runs to 14 residues. The chain's CDR3 is CASSLTGGTYEQYF. The DNA for the CDR3 is TGTGCCAGCAGTTTGACGGGGGGGACCTACGAGCAGTACTTC.

This clonotype appeared a single time. A read error may explain this, as a much larger clone is one base away. The chain joins TRBV5-1 to TRBJ2-3; TRBD2 is a possible D gene (7 bases). The CDR3 has 19 amino acids. The germline CDR1 and CDR2 sequences are SGHRS and YFSETQ. The CDR3 DNA sequence: TGCGACAGCAGCCAATACCGAGAAGAGGGAGGGGGTCACACAGATACGCAGTATTTT. It yields the protein CDSSQYREEGGGHTDTQYF.

Sample share makes this clonotype medium-sized. The chain combines TRBV12-3 or TRBV12-4 with TRBJ1-5, with D perhaps matching TRBD1 (6 bases). There are 18 residues in the CDR3. Trimming took off 5 bases at V and 0 bases at J, with 20 bases between the two ends. CDR3 bases: TGTGCCAGCAGTCCCTCCGCCAACAGGGATCGTAGCAATCAGCCCCAGCATTTT. It is translated as CASSPSANRDRSNQPQHF.

The table lists this clonotype with many counts. The DNA of the CDR3 is TGCAGTGCCCCCGCCCAAAACATTCAGTACTTC. It specifies CSAPAQNIQYF. This sequence joins TRBV20-1 and TRBJ2-4; D remains ambiguous. Germline CDR1 reads DFQATT; CDR2 reads SNEGSKA (reference sequence). This CDR3 is built from 11 residues. Trimming stripped 6 bases from V and 5 bases from J, with 8 bases between.

Many counts were recorded for this clonotype. The chain uses TRBV6-1 and TRBJ2-5; no definite D call. The CDR3 runs to 16 residues. V was pared by 6 bases and J by 2 bases, with 19 bases between. Germline CDR1 is MNHNS and CDR2 is SASEGT. CDR3 residues: CASRVRSPLVQETQYF. The DNA of the CDR3 is TGTGCCAGCAGGGTCCGATCCCCTCTCGTTCAAGAGACCCAGTACTTC.

Concerning this clonotype: It may be a read error: a sequence one base away is much more abundant. This CDR3 is missing its conserved last phenylalanine or tryptophan, likely due to a read error. V is TRBV7-9 and J is TRBJ2-1, with TRBD1 matching over 9 bases. Trimming took 5 bases from V and 8 from J; bases not matched to a gene: 7. From germline, CDR1 is SEHNR and CDR2 FQNEAQ (reference sequence). This CDR3 spans 14 amino acids. The CDR3 region is CASSPPGQGYEQFL. Written as DNA, the CDR3 is TGTGCCAGCAGCCCGCCGGGACAGGGCTATGAGCAGTTCTTA.

This clonotype was counted at least ten times. CDR3 region: CASSELFGQGPYEQYF. Here the CDR3 DNA reads TGTGCCAGCAGTGAATTATTCGGACAGGGACCCTACGAGCAGTACTTC. The chain carries TRBV2 and TRBJ2-7; 8 bases match TRBD1. Germline CDR1 and CDR2: SNHLY and FYNNEI. This CDR3 is 16 amino acids long. The V and J ends lost 2 bases and 2 bases, in that order; junction bases with no gene match: 8.

This clonotype ranks as medium-sized. J is TRBJ2-5 and V is TRBV12-3 or TRBV12-4; 12 nucleotides line up with TRBD2. Trimming cost V 7 bases and J 7 bases; bases outside gene matches: 4. This CDR3 contains 13 residues. DNA for the CDR3: TGTGCCAGCACTAGCGGGGGGGCGCCGACCCAGTACTTC. This gives the protein CASTSGGAPTQYF.

Sample share makes this clonotype medium-sized (0.01 to 0.1%). The chain employs TRBV7-2 and TRBJ2-3; D gene unclear. CDR1 SGHTA and CDR2 FQGNSA come from the germline V gene. CDR3 length: 12 residues. V was shortened by 5 bases and J by 4 bases, with 7 bases between the two germline ends. The CDR3 DNA reads as TGTGCCAGCAGCCCGTTCTCAGATACGCAGTATTTT. It is translated as CASSPFSDTQYF.

This clonotype was observed a handful of times. The chain couples TRBV5-6 to TRBJ2-1; TRBD1 matches at 8 bases. Germline lookup yields CDR1 SGHDT and CDR2 YYEEEE. CDR3 length equals 14 residues. Unmatched junction bases numbered 8, after V lost 4 bases and J lost 8 bases. CDR3 amino acids: CASSPQTGVDEQFF. The CDR3 nucleotides are TGTGCCAGCAGCCCTCAGACAGGGGTCGATGAGCAGTTCTTC.

This clonotype is medium-sized in the sample. This sequence joins TRBV7-9 and TRBJ1-1; perhaps TRBD1 as D (6 bases). From germline, CDR1 is SEHNR and CDR2 FQNEAQ (reference sequence). CDR3 length equals 11 residues. CDR3 loop: CATARGTEAFF. CDR3 DNA: TGTGCTACGGCCAGGGGCACTGAAGCTTTCTTT.

This clonotype was observed many times. This chain joins TRBV27 and TRBJ1-5, with no clear D. V was trimmed by 0 bases and J by 7 bases, leaving 10 bases between them. This CDR3 region has 14 residues. The V gene's germline CDR1 is MNHEY and CDR2 SMNVEV (reference sequence). CDR3 DNA: TGTGCCAGCAGTTTATCTTGGGGAGGACAGCCCCAGCATTTT. It encodes CASSLSWGGQPQHF.

In this sample, this clonotype is medium-sized (0.01 to 0.1%). Here the CDR3 DNA reads TGTGCCAGCAGCTTGAGGGACAGGGGAACCCAAGAGACCCAGTACTTC. Residues: CASSLRDRGTQETQYF. The chain links TRBV13 to TRBJ2-5, with 10 bases fitting TRBD1. The germline gives CDR1 PRHDT, CDR2 FYEKMQ (reference sequence). The CDR3 extends over 16 amino acids. The V segment lost 3 bases and the J segment 1 base; nucleotides outside the gene matches: 5.

Many counts were recorded for this clonotype. The chain is built from TRBV3-1 and TRBJ1-2, with a tentative D call TRBD1 (5 bases). V was clipped by 0 bases and J by 4 bases, with 12 bases between them. This CDR3 is 15 amino acids long. CDR1 LGHDT and CDR2 YNNKEL come from the germline V gene (reference sequence). CDR3 residues: CASSQEGQPFYGYTF. DNA of the CDR3: TGTGCCAGCAGCCAAGAGGGGCAGCCCTTCTATGGCTACACCTTC.

By its share, this clonotype is medium-sized. The rearrangement joins TRBV7-2 to TRBJ1-5; D gene ambiguous. The CDR3 sequence is 14 residues long. In germline, CDR1 is SGHTA, CDR2 FQGNSA. V was shortened by 1 base and J by 3 bases, with 7 bases between the two germline ends. CDR3 sequence (DNA): TGTGCCAGCAGCTTAGGACTCGACAATCAGCCCCAGCATTTT. It translates to CASSLGLDNQPQHF.

This clonotype came up a few times. The chain combines TRBV7-3 with TRBJ1-1, with 9 bases matching TRBD1. The germline V gene has CDR1 SGHTA and CDR2 FQGTGA. The CDR3 is 14 residues long. The V gene end was trimmed by 5 bases and the J gene end by 1 base; junction bases not matched to a gene: 2. The CDR3 DNA reads TGTGCCAGCAGCCCGACAGGGGGGAACACTGAAGCTTTCTTT. Translation: CASSPTGGNTEAFF. Filled out from reference TRBV7-3 and TRBJ1-1, the complete variable domain reads GAGVSQTPSNKVTEKGKYVELRCDPISGHTALYWYRQSLGQGPEFLIYFQGTGAADDSGLPNDRFFAVRPEGSVSTLKIQRTERGDSAVYLCASSPTGGNTEAFFGQGTRLTVV.